This is a list of T cell receptor beta chains from one sample in a study of T cell responses to AZD1222 COVID-19 vaccine. Sequencing used immunoSEQ multiplex PCR; TCRdb keeps in-frame clones, though not all of them. The sample has roughly 70,000 clones; 75% to 90% are singletons. The sample in question was peripheral blood, obtained on day 0 of AZD1222 vaccination. The source is an adult in good health. The CDR3 runs from the conserved cysteine through the conserved F or W. The D gene is left open where the match is weak. Size is omitted from some rows. Given values are once, few, many or a class for expanded clones.

d_call j_call clone_size v_call cdr3_aa cdr3_nt
NA TRBJ1-2 NA TRBV30 CAWSEGLGGYTF TGTGCCTGGAGTGAAGGTTTAGGTGGCTACACCTTC
NA TRBJ2-3 NA TRBV7-8 CASSLGRLINADTQYF TGTGCCAGCAGCTTAGGCCGGCTAATAAACGCAGATACGCAGTATTTT
NA TRBJ1-1 NA TRBV2 CASSGRAGWNTEAFF TGTGCCAGCAGTGGGAGGGCGGGTTGGAACACTGAAGCTTTCTTT
NA TRBJ2-2 few TRBV6-5 CASRTGNTGELFF TGTGCCAGCAGAACCGGGAACACCGGGGAGCTGTTTTTT
TRBD1 TRBJ1-2 NA TRBV30 CAWRGPERRLLTGGYYGYTF TGTGCCTGGAGAGGTCCGGAGCGGCGGCTTCTGACAGGGGGTTACTATGGCTACACCTTC
NA TRBJ1-1 few TRBV27 CASRWGMNTEAFF TGTGCCAGCAGGTGGGGAATGAACACTGAAGCTTTCTTT
NA TRBJ1-1 NA TRBV5-1 CASSLMQGTTEAFF TGCGCCAGCAGCTTGATGCAGGGAACCACTGAAGCTTTCTTT
NA TRBJ1-6 NA TRBV10-3 CAINKENSPLHF TGTGCCATCAATAAGGAGAATTCACCCCTCCACTTT
TRBD1 TRBJ2-1 few TRBV5-6 CASRQGAYNEQFF TGTGCCAGCAGGCAGGGGGCCTACAATGAGCAGTTCTTC
TRBD2 TRBJ2-1 NA TRBV7-3 CASSFQKPGLGARNEQFF TGTGCCAGCAGCTTTCAAAAGCCGGGACTAGGGGCTAGGAATGAGCAGTTCTTC
NA TRBJ2-3 NA TRBV27 CASTPTRSTDTQYF TGTGCCAGCACCCCTACCCGCAGCACAGATACGCAGTATTTT
NA TRBJ2-7 few TRBV7-2 CASTNSYEQYF TGTGCCAGCACCAACTCCTACGAGCAGTACTTC
NA TRBJ2-1 once TRBV3-1/TRBV3-2 CASSLLTTGDNEQFF TGTGCCAGCAGCCTTCTCACGACAGGAGACAATGAGCAGTTCTTC
NA TRBJ1-6 NA TRBV27 CASSFGRSSPLHF TGTGCCAGCAGTTTCGGGAGGAGTTCACCCCTCCACTTT
TRBD1 TRBJ1-2 NA TRBV10-3 CAISDSGGQGGYTF TGTGCCATCAGTGACTCAGGGGGCCAGGGTGGCTACACCTTC
NA TRBJ2-7 once TRBV4-1 CASSQYYSNYEQYF TGCGCCAGCAGCCAATACTACAGTAACTACGAGCAGTACTTC
NA TRBJ2-4 NA TRBV7-2 CASSRRGADIQYF TGTGCCAGCAGCAGGAGGGGGGCGGACATTCAGTACTTC
NA TRBJ1-5 NA TRBV5-4 CASRSSNQPQHF TGTGCCAGCAGATCTAGCAATCAGCCCCAGCATTTT
NA TRBJ2-1 NA TRBV7-2 CASRSNEQFF TGTGCCAGCAGAAGTAATGAGCAGTTCTTC
NA TRBJ2-5 NA TRBV16 CASSHGAYQETQYF TGTGCCAGCAGCCACGGGGCCTACCAAGAGACCCAGTACTTC
NA TRBJ1-6 once TRBV19 CASSIGRGANSPLHF TGTGCCAGTAGTATTGGCAGGGGAGCTAATTCACCCCTCCACTTT
NA TRBJ2-3 medium-sized TRBV6-6 CASQYQGTVSTDTQYF TGTGCCAGCCAGTACCAGGGGACGGTAAGCACAGATACGCAGTATTTT
NA TRBJ1-6 few TRBV21-1 CASSRQGTGISSYNSPLHF TGTGCCAGCAGCAGACAGGGGACGGGGATAAGCTCCTATAATTCACCCCTCCACTTT
TRBD2 TRBJ2-7 NA TRBV6-6 CASRYRGGAMYEQYF TGTGCCAGCAGATACCGGGGGGGGGCAATGTACGAGCAGTACTTC
NA TRBJ2-7 NA TRBV4-1 CASSQRDRYEQYF TGCGCCAGCAGCCAGAGAGACAGGTACGAGCAGTACTTC
NA TRBJ1-2 NA TRBV20-1 CSASRNYGYTF TGCAGTGCTAGTAGAAACTATGGCTACACCTTC
NA TRBJ2-7 NA TRBV5-6 CASGGTPSSYEQYF TGTGCCAGCGGGGGAACTCCAAGCTCCTACGAGCAGTACTTC
NA TRBJ2-2 NA TRBV5-1 CASSDQTGELFF TGCGCCAGCAGCGATCAAACCGGGGAGCTGTTTTTT
TRBD1 TRBJ1-2 once TRBV29-1 CSGRQGADYGYTF TGCAGCGGAAGACAGGGGGCGGACTATGGCTACACCTTC
TRBD2 TRBJ2-2 once TRBV7-9 CASSRIAGSFGELFF TGTGCCAGCAGCCGGATAGCGGGGTCATTCGGGGAGCTGTTTTTT
TRBD1 TRBJ1-2 NA TRBV2 CASSERTGENGYTF TGTGCCAGCAGTGAACGGACAGGGGAGAATGGCTACACCTTC
TRBD2 TRBJ2-2 NA TRBV2 CASSPGLAGERTGELFF TGTGCCAGCAGTCCGGGACTAGCGGGAGAAAGAACCGGGGAGCTGTTTTTT
NA TRBJ1-5 once TRBV2 CASKETGYQPQHF TGTGCCAGCAAGGAAACGGGCTATCAGCCCCAGCATTTT
TRBD1 TRBJ1-6 few TRBV19 CASSGTGGGSPLHF TGTGCCAGCTCCGGGACAGGGGGGGGATCACCCCTCCACTTT
NA TRBJ1-1 NA TRBV4-1 CASSSRGALNTEAFF TGCGCCAGCAGCTCCCGGGGAGCCTTGAACACTGAAGCTTTCTTT
TRBD2 TRBJ2-1 NA TRBV5-1 CASSFLAGVYNEQFF TGCGCCAGCAGCTTTCTAGCGGGTGTTTACAATGAGCAGTTCTTC